This passage covers 9 T cell receptor beta chains from one sample sequenced in a study of T cell clonotyping in hematopoietic cell transplantation. The assay was immunoSEQ multiplex PCR, and TCRdb's table has in-frame clones only and misses some. Altogether around 8,400 clones are present, around 90% being singletons, with the ten largest covering approximately 4.5%. The sample was peripheral blood mononuclear cells, taken at the time of graft-versus-host disease after allogeneic stem cell transplant. These receptors were obtained from a male patient aged 60-69 years who had an allogeneic stem cell transplant from a related donor, so the T cells may come from the graft donor. Some clones in this sample may be carry-over from other donors' samples.

This chain uses TRBV19 with TRBJ1-1; unclear D gene. CDR1 LNHDA and CDR2 SQIVND come from the germline V gene (reference sequence). Trimming removed 8 bases from V and 0 bases from J, with 13 bases in between. There are 14 residues in the CDR3. The CDR3 nucleotides are TGTGCCAGTTCGAGCCAGGCAATGAACACTGAAGCTTTCTTT. The encoded protein is CASSSQAMNTEAFF.

The sample holds one count of this clone. This chain uses TRBV5-4 with TRBJ2-1, with 12 positions matching TRBD2. The V segment lost 0 bases and the J segment 8 bases; nucleotides outside the gene matches: 9. Per the germline V gene, CDR1 is SGHNT and CDR2 is YYREEE (reference sequence). This CDR3 region has 17 residues. In DNA, the CDR3 is TGTGCCAGCAGCTTGGTTTGGCTAGCGGGGGGGCCCTATGAGCAGTTCTTC. Its protein product is CASSLVWLAGGPYEQFF.

The chain carries TRBV5-6 and TRBJ1-2, with D perhaps TRBD1 (5 bases). CDR1 is SGHDT, CDR2 YYEEEE, per germline. The V gene lost 4 bases and the J gene lost 2 bases, with 12 bases spanning the gap. The CDR3 has 14 residues. CDR3 DNA: TGTGCCAGCAGCCGGACCGGACAAAACTATGGCTACACCTTC. Translated: CASSRTGQNYGYTF.

The chain combines TRBV2 with TRBJ2-2; D is perhaps TRBD1 (5 bases). Germline V gene data show CDR1 as SNHLY and CDR2 as FYNNEI. The CDR3 has 15 residues. V lost 6 bases to trimming and J lost 6 bases, with 17 bases between them. The CDR3 protein is CASSPTRGASGELFF. DNA for the CDR3: TGTGCCAGCAGCCCGACAAGGGGCGCTTCCGGGGAGCTGTTTTTT.

Only a few counts were recorded for this clone. This chain uses TRBV5-6 with TRBJ2-7; 9 bases are a match to TRBD2. The V and J ends lost 3 bases and 4 bases, in that order; junction bases with no gene match: 14. CDR1 is SGHDT, CDR2 YYEEEE, per germline. CDR3 size: 17 residues. CDR3 sequence reads: CASSSRSSGEVPYEQYF. For the CDR3, the DNA is TGTGCCAGCAGCTCCCGTTCTAGCGGGGAGGTTCCGTACGAGCAGTACTTC.

The rearrangement uses TRBV5-1 and TRBJ2-3; D not resolved. Germline lookup yields CDR1 SGHRS and CDR2 YFSETQ. CDR3 length equals 12 residues. Trimming removed 4 bases from V and 2 bases from J, with 5 bases in between. The CDR3 loop reads CASSRDTDTQYF. The CDR3, as DNA: TGCGCCAGCAGCCGCGACACAGATACGCAGTATTTT.

CDR3 protein: CASSVGSSQYF. The CDR3 DNA reads TGTGCCAGCAGCGTGGGAAGTTCCCAGTATTTT. V gene TRBV9 combines with J gene TRBJ2-3, with no clear D. Trimming took 2 bases from V and 12 from J, leaving 10 bases between them. Germline CDR1 SGDLS, CDR2 YYNGEE. The CDR3 loop spans 11 amino acids.

This clone was seen just once. The CDR3 DNA is TGTGCCAGCAGCCCGGTGGGGGGCTATGGCTACACCTTC. Encoded protein: CASSPVGGYGYTF. The V call is TRBV7-2, the J call TRBJ1-2; TRBD1 might be the D (5 bases). Germline CDR1 reads SGHTA; CDR2 reads FQGNSA. The CDR3 extends over 13 amino acids. V lost 5 bases to trimming and J lost 4 bases, with 11 bases between them. Using reference TRBV7-2 and TRBJ1-2 for the parts outside the CDR3, the full variable domain is GAGVSQSPSNKVTEKGKDVELRCDPISGHTALYWYRQSLGQGLEFLIYFQGNSAPDKSGLPSDRFSAERTGGSVSTLTIQRTQQEDSAVYLCASSPVGGYGYTFGSGTRLTVV.

The chain employs TRBV10-1 and TRBJ2-7, with D perhaps TRBD1 (6 bases). Trimming removed 0 bases from V and 2 bases from J, with 14 bases in between. CDR3 length: 16 residues. Germline V gives CDR1 WNHNN, CDR2 SYGVQD (reference sequence). CDR3 DNA: TGCGCCAGCAGTGAGTCGAAGGGACACCCTACCTACGAGCAGTACTTC. This gives the protein CASSESKGHPTYEQYF.